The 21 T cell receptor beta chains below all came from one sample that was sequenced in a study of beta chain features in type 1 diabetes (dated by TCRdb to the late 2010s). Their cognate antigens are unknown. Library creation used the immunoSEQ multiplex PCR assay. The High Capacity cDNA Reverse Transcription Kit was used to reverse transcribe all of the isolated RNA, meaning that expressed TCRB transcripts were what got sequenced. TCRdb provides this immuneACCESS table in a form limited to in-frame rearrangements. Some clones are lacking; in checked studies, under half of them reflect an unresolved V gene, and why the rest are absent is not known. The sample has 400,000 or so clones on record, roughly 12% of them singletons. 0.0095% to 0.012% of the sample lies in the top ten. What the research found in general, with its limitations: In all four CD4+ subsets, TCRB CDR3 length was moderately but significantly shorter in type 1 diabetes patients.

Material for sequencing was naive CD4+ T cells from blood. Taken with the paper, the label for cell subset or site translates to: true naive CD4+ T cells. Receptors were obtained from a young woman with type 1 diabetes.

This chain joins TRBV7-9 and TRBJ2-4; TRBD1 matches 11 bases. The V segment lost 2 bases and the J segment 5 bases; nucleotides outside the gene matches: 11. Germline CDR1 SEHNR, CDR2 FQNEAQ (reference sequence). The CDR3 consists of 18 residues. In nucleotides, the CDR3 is TGTGCCAGCAGCTTATTTCAGGGGACAGGGGGACGAGAAAACATTCAGTACTTC. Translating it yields CASSLFQGTGGRENIQYF.

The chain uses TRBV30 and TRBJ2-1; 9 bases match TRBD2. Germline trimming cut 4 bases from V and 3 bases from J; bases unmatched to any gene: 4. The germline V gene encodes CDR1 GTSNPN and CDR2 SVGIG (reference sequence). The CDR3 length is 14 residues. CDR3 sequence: CAWTGTSSYNEQFF. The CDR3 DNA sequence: TGTGCCTGGACGGGGACTAGCAGCTACAATGAGCAGTTCTTC.

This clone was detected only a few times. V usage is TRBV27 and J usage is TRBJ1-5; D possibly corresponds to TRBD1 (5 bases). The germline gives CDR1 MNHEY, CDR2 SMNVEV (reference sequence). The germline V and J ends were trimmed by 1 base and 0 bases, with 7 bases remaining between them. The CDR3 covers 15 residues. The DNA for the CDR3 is TGTGCCAGCAGTTTATGGGGCGATAGCAATCAGCCCCAGCATTTT. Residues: CASSLWGDSNQPQHF.

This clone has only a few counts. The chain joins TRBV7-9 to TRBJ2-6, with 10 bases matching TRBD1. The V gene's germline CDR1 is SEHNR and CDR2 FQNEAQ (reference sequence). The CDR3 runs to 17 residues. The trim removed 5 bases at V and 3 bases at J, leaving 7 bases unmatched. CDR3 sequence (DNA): TGTGCCAGCAGCCGAGGGACAGGGGTATTTGGGGCCAACGTCCTGACTTTC. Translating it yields CASSRGTGVFGANVLTF.

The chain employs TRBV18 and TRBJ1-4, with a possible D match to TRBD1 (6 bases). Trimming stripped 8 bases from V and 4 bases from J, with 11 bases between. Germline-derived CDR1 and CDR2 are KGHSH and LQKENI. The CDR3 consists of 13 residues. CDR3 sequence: CASGQQLNEKLFF. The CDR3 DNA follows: TGTGCCAGCGGACAGCAACTTAATGAAAAACTGTTTTTT.

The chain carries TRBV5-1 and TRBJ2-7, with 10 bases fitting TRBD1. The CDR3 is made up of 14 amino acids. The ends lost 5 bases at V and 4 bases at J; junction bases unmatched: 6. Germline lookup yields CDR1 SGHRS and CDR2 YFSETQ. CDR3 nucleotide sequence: TGCGCCAGCAGAGACGGACAGGGGGTGTACGAGCAGTACTTC. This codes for CASRDGQGVYEQYF.

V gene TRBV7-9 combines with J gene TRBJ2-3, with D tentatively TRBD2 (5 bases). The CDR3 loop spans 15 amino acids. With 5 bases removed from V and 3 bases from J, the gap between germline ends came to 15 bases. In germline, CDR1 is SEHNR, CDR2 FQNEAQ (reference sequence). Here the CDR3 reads CASSPLGWRTDTQYF. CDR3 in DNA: TGTGCCAGCAGCCCGCTCGGTTGGAGGACAGATACGCAGTATTTT.

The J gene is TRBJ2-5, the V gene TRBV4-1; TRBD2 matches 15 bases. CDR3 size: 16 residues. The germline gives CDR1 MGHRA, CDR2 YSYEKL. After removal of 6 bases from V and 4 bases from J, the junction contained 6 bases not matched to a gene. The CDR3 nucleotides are TGCGCCAGCAGACGGACTAGCGGGAGGGCCTCAGAGACCCAGTACTTC. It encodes CASRRTSGRASETQYF.

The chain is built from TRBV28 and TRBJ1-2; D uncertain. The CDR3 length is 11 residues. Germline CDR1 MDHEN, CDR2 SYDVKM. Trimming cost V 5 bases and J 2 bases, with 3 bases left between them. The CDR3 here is CASSPNYGYTF. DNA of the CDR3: TGTGCCAGCAGTCCAAACTATGGCTACACCTTC.

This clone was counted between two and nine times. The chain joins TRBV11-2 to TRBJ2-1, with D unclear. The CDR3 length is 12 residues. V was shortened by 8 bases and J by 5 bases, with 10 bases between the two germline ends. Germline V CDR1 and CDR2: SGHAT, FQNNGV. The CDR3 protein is CASEELNNEQFF. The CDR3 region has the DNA TGTGCCAGCGAAGAACTTAACAATGAGCAGTTCTTC.

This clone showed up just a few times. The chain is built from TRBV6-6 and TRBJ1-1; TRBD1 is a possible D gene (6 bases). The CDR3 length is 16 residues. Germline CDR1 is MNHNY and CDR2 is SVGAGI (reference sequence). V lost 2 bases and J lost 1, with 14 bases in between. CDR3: CASSYNRGGGNTEAFF. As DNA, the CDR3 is TGTGCCAGCAGTTACAATCGAGGGGGGGGGAACACTGAAGCTTTCTTT.

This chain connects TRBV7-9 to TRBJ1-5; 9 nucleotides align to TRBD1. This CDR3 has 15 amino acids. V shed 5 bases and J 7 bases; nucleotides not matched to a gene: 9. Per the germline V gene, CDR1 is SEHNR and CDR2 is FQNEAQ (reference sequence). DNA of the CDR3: TGTGCCAGCAGCGAGGGACAGGGACCAGGGCAGCCCCAGCATTTT. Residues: CASSEGQGPGQPQHF.

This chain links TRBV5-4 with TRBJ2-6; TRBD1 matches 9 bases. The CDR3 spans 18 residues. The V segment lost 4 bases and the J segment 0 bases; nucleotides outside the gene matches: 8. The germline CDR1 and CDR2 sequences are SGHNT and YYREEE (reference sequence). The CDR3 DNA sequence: TGTGCCAGCAGCCACCCCGGGACAGGGTTCTCTGGGGCCAACGTCCTGACTTTC. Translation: CASSHPGTGFSGANVLTF.

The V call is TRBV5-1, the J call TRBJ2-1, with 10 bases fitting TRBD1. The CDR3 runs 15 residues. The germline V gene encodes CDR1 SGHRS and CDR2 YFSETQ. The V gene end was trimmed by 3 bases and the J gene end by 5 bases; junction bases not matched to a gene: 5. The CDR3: CASSYGQGGNNEQFF. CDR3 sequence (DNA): TGCGCCAGCAGCTATGGACAGGGGGGGAACAATGAGCAGTTCTTC. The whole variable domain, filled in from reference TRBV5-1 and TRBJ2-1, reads KAGVTQTPRYLIKTRGQQVTLSCSPISGHRSVSWYQQTPGQGLQFLFEYFSETQRNKGNFPGRFSGRQFSNSRSEMNVSTLELGDSALYLCASSYGQGGNNEQFFGPGTRLTVL.

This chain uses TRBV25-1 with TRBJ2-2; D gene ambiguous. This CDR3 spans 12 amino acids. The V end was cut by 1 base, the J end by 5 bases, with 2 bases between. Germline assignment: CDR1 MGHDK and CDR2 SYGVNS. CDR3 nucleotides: TGTGCCAGCAGTGAATTAACCGGGGAGCTGTTTTTT. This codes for CASSELTGELFF.

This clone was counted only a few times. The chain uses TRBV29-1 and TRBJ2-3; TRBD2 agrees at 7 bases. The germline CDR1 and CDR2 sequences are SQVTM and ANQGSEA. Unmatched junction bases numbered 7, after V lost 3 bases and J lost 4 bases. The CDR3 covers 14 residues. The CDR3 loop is CSVEASGNADTQYF. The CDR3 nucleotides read TGCAGCGTTGAGGCGAGCGGGAATGCAGATACGCAGTATTTT.

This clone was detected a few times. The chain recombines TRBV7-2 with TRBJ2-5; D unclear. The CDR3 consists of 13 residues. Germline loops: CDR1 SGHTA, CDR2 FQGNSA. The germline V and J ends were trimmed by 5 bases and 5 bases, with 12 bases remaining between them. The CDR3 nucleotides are TGTGCCAGCAGCCGCAACCCCAGGGAGACCCAGTACTTC. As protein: CASSRNPRETQYF.

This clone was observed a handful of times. The CDR3 loop is CASIEREWGFETQYF. For the CDR3, the DNA is TGTGCCAGCATCGAGCGGGAGTGGGGATTTGAGACCCAGTACTTC. The chain links TRBV7-2 to TRBJ2-5, with 8 nucleotides matching TRBD2. V was pared by 7 bases and J by 5 bases, with 12 bases of the junction left unmatched. Germline V lookup: CDR1 SGHTA, CDR2 FQGNSA. CDR3 length: 15 residues.

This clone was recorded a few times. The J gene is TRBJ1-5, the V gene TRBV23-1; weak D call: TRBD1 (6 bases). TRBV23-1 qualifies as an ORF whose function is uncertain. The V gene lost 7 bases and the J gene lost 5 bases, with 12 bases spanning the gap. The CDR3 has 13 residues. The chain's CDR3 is CASTEQGHQPQHF. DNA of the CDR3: TGCGCCAGCACTGAACAGGGTCATCAGCCCCAGCATTTT.

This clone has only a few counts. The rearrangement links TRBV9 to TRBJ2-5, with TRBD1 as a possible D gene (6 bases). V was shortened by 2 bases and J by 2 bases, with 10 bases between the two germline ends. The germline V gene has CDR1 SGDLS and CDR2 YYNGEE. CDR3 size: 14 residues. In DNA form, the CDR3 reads TGTGCCAGCAGCGTCACCAGGGGACAAGAGACCCAGTACTTC. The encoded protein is CASSVTRGQETQYF.

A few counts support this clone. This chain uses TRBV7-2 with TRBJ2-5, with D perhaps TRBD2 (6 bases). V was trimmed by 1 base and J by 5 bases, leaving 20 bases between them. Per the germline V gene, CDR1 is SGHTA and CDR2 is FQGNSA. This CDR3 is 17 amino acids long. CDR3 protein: CASSLEGVVRSGETQYF. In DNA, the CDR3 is TGTGCCAGCAGCTTAGAAGGAGTGGTCCGCAGCGGGGAGACCCAGTACTTC.